Sequencing of this T cell receptor beta chain was carried out in a study of blood T cell repertoires in COVID-19. About the study: The United States, Italy and Spain provided the acute and convalescent COVID-19 samples. Nucleic acid was either cDNA or gDNA, and it came from T cells, B-cell-depleted T cells, or PBMCs.

Authors' methods: The assay estimated nucleated cells by amplifying reference gene primers. The data were produced by immunoSEQ multiplex PCR, yet TCRdb's version contains in-frame clones alone and is incomplete. For V, J and clone size, that table is used; D and trimming come from the DNA. The repertoire holds about 180,000 clones, 75% to 90% seen once, with roughly 2.9% in the top ten. Germline-derived CDR1 and CDR2 are SGHVS and FQNEAQ. This CDR3 has 16 amino acids. Trimming left V 2 bases short and J 9 bases short, with 17 bases between. The sequenced sample was peripheral blood. This chain joins TRBV7-8 and TRBJ1-6; no firm D call. The receptor was derived from a woman aged 55 to 70 with acute or convalescent COVID-19. CDR3 nucleotide sequence: TGTGCCAGCAGCTTAATAGGTCACCTCGAGGCTTCACCCCTCCACTTT. Its translation: CASSLIGHLEASPLHF.